This TCR beta chain was found in a study of T cell clonality in common variable immunodeficiency (dated by TCRdb to about 2015). The investigation overall reported the following: Although equal DNA input was used, an average of about 75,000 unique sequences per sample was obtained for controls, compared with approximately 30,000 for CVID samples. According to the authors, figuring out what caused the increased clonality in CVID would require sequencing the repertoires of T cell subpopulations. Fewer TCRbeta clones were shared among CVID subjects than among healthy controls (p < 0.0001). CVID TCRbeta sequences were reported to have fewer deletions and N-nucleotide insertions and to lack highly modified clones with 13 or more V deletions. Correlations of repertoire features with clinical complications were constrained by heterogeneity among patients within the CVID cohort. TCRbeta clonality was higher in CVID subjects than in healthy controls (t-test p = 0.018), and the increase was most characteristic of about a third of subjects.

CVID was diagnosed by standard criteria: serum IgG, IgA and/or IgM reduced below normal range, plus specific antibody deficiency. There were around 46 subjects in the CVID group (about 15 female and roughly 29 male), ranging in age from about 9 to 70 years, with a mean age of around 39. Most CVID patients and most healthy controls were of Caucasian heritage. All CVID subjects had received replacement immunoglobulin therapy for at least one year at the time of study participation. At blood collection, none of the CVID subjects was ill or on immunomodulatory or immunosuppressive medication. Heparinized peripheral whole blood samples of about 4.5 to 8 ml were collected from each donor. Genomic DNA from adults with common variable immune deficiency (CVID) and from healthy adult controls was used for sequencing of TCRbeta CDR3 repertoires. Diluted blood was density-centrifuged over Hypaque 1077 or Ficoll-Paque to isolate peripheral blood mononuclear cells. Genomic DNA was extracted from unsorted mononuclear cells by Qiagen column purification or by a centrifugation-based method.

Concerning this clone itself: The antigen this receptor binds is unknown.

For sequencing, equivalent amounts of genomic DNA were input from CVID and control samples. For every sample, a 60 bp segment covering the rearranged TCRbeta CDR3 region was amplified and then sequenced. The immunoSEQ assay, a bias-corrected multiplex PCR combined with high-throughput sequencing, was used to amplify TCRbeta. For the original study's pipeline: Every unique nucleotide sequence counted as a clone and was annotated with V, D and J genes, copy number and frequency. Sequences were labeled productive if in frame, and non-productive if out of frame or containing stop codons. Clonality was calculated from Shannon's entropy as previously described. Mean CDR3 Kyte-Doolittle hydropathy was derived from the predicted amino acid sequences of productive clones. The R hclust function was used to hierarchically cluster scaled V gene usage with Manhattan distance and complete linkage. Sharing of clones by CDR3 amino acid sequence was evaluated by resampling 12 repertoires per group over 100 rounds. The repertoires were searched for 55 to 75 published EBV-specific TCRbeta sequences and some 250 published CMV-specific TCRbeta sequences. Analysis left out a couple of CVID samples that produced under 10,000 sequences, so around 40 CVID repertoires remained. TCRdb holds this immuneACCESS table with in-frame rearrangements only. Some clones are missing; in checked studies, unresolved V genes explain under half, and the rest has no known cause. V and J calls and clone size are as listed in that table; D and trimming were resolved from the DNA. This sample is represented by some 10,000 clones, with no singletons among them. The top ten clonotypes cover around 5.8% of the sample.

This clonotype was sampled from a human donor with common variable immunodeficiency. The sequenced material came from peripheral blood mononuclear cells.

CDR3 region: CAWGQGMAGANVLTF. The covered CDR3 bases are TGTGCCTGGGGACAGGGTATGGCTGGGGCCAACGTC. The V gene is TRBV30 and the J gene is TRBJ2-6; 8 middle bases align to TRBD1. The read ends 3 residues before the CDR3 terminus; that terminus is restored from the germline J gene. The germline V gene (reference sequence) gives CDR1 as GTSNPN and CDR2 as SVGIG. Compared with germline, V lacks 5 bases and J lacks 2 bases; bases without a gene match: 5. The CDR3 runs 15 residues from the cysteine to the phenylalanine. Sequencing covers 36 bases of the CDR3, shown here with the frame starting at base 1. With all but the CDR3 taken from the reference TRBV30 and TRBJ2-6 genes, the full variable domain is: SQTIHQWPATLVQPVGSPLSLECTVEGTSNPNLYWYRQAAGRGLQLLFYSVGIGQISSEVPQNLSASRPQDRQFILSSKKLLLSDSGFYLCAWGQGMAGANVLTFGAGSRLTVL.